This T cell receptor (beta chain) is from a study of post-analysis software for immune sequencing data. Study-wide findings and caveats: Significantly decreased normalized Chao1 diversity was recorded for multiple sclerosis patients relative to controls.

Libraries were made from TCR beta cDNA, and they carried unique molecular identifiers. Using its own MiXCR run on the PCR reads, TCRdb lists one record per CDR3 protein. The repertoire holds 430,000 or so distinct CDR3 sequences, 30% to 40% seen once, with less than 8% in the top ten. About this clonotype itself: Its specificity is not known.

The receptor was isolated from a girl aged 2-10 years with multiple sclerosis. Sequenced: blood.

In DNA form, the CDR3 reads TGTGCCAGCAGCAACGGACAGCTAACCACAGATACGCAGTATTTT. This gives the protein CASSNGQLTTDTQYF. The chain employs TRBV7-2 and TRBJ2-3; weak D call: TRBD1 (6 bases). V was trimmed by 5 bases and J by 2 bases, leaving 14 bases between them. The CDR3 spans 15 residues. Looked up from germline, CDR1 is SGHTA and CDR2 is FQGNSA.